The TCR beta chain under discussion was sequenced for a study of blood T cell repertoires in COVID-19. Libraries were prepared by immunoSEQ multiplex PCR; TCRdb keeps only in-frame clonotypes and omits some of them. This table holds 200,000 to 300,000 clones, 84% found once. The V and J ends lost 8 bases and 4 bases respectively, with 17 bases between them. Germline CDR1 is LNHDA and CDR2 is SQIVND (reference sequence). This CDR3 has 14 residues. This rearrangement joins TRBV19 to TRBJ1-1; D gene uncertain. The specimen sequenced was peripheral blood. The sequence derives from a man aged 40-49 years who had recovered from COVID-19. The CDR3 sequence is CASRIGRLGTEAFF. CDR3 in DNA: TGTGCCAGTCGGATCGGGAGGCTTGGCACTGAAGCTTTCTTT.